This T cell receptor (beta chain) was profiled in a study of T cell changes during pregnancy in multiple sclerosis (dated by TCRdb to between 2018 and 2021). Notes on the research overall: In women with multiple sclerosis, the researchers looked at how the T cell repertoire shifted as pregnancy progressed.

V gives up 4 bases and J gives up 4 bases, and the segment between their germline ends measures 14 bases. The CDR3 goes from the cysteine to the phenylalanine over 15 residues. The read is trimmed to its CDR3 DNA, 45 bases read in frame from base 1. Looking up the germline V gene yields CDR1 MNHNS and CDR2 SASEGT. Library preparation was by the immunoSEQ multiplex PCR assay. TCRdb obtained this table from immuneACCESS and retained in-frame rearrangements with V and J assigned. These tables miss some clones; where compared with another copy, unresolved V genes account for less than half of the shortfall, and the remainder is unexplained. For this sample there are 20,000 to 25,000 clones; 85% to 90% appear just once. The ten largest make up approximately 5% of the sample. Of note for this clone: Its antigen is currently not known. No per-base quality is available; no much larger clone lies one base away.

Sequenced material: CD8+ T cells from peripheral blood mononuclear cells, taken in the second trimester of pregnancy. The chain is encoded by TRBV6-1 joined to TRBJ1-5, and TRBD1 may be the D gene, going by 5 matching bases. The TCR comes from a female donor in good health, enrolled as a control in a pregnancy study. The CDR3 protein sequence reads: CASSVSQEGNQPQHF. The DNA sequence reads TGTGCCAGCAGTGTCTCCCAGGAGGGGAATCAGCCCCAGCATTTT.